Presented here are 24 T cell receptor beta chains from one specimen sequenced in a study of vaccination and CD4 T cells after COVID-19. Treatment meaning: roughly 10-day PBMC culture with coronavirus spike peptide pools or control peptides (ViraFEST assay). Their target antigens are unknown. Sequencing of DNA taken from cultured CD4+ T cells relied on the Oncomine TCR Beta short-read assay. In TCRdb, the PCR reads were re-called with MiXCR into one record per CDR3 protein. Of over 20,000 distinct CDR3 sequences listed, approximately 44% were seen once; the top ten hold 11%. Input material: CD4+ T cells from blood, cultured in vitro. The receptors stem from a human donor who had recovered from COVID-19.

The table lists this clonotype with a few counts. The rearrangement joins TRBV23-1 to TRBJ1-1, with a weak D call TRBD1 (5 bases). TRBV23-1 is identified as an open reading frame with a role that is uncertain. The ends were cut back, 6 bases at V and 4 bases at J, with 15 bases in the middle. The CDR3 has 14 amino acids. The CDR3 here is CASSLGGRGTEAFF. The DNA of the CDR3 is TGCGCCAGCAGCCTTGGAGGGAGGGGCACTGAAGCTTTCTTT.

The CDR3 loop is CASCVEAAYGYTF. CDR3 sequence (DNA): TGCGCCAGCTGCGTTGAAGCCGCCTATGGCTACACCTTC. V usage is TRBV5-1 and J usage is TRBJ1-2; D unresolved. The CDR3 has 13 amino acids. The germline gives CDR1 SGHRS, CDR2 YFSETQ. Trimming stripped 7 bases from V and 4 bases from J, with 14 bases between.

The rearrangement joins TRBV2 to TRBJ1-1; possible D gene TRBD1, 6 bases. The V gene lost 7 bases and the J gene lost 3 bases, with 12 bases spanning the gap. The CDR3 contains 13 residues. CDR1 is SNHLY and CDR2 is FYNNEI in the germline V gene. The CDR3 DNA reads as TGTGCCAGCACCGGGGGCCGGTACACTGAAGCTTTCTTT. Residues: CASTGGRYTEAFF. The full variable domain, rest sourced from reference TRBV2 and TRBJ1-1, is EPEVTQTPSHQVTQMGQEVILRCVPISNHLYFYWYRQILGQKVEFLVSFYNNEISEKSEIFDDQFSVERPDGSNFTLKIRSTKLEDSAMYFCASTGGRYTEAFFGQGTRLTVV.

The CDR3 DNA is TGTGCCAGCAGCTTAGCGGGGGGCAGCCCTTCAGCTAACTATGGCTACACCTTC. Translation gives CASSLAGGSPSANYGYTF. The chain recombines TRBV7-2 with TRBJ1-2; tentative D call: TRBD1 (6 bases). CDR3 length: 18 amino acids. CDR1 and CDR2 (germline): SGHTA, FQGNSA. Trimming took 0 bases from V and 0 from J, leaving 17 bases between them.

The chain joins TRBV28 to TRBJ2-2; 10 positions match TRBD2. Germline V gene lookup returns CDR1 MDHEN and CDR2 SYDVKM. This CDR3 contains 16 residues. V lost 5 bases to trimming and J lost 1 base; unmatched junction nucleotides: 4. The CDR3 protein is CASSLWTSGNTGELFF. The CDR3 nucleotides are TGTGCCAGCAGTCTCTGGACTAGCGGGAACACCGGGGAGCTGTTTTTT.

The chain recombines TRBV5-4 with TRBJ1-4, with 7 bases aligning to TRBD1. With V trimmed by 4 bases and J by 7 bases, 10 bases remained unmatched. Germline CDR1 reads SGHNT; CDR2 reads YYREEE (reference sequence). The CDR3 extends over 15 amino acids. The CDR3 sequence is CASSSGQARTEKLFF. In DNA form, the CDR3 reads TGTGCCAGCAGCAGCGGACAGGCTCGCACTGAAAAACTGTTTTTT.

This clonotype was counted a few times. The CDR3 loop is CASSLDGTSGIYEQYF. The CDR3 nucleotides are TGTGCCAGCAGCTTAGATGGGACTAGCGGGATCTACGAGCAGTACTTC. The chain couples TRBV11-3 to TRBJ2-7; TRBD2 agrees at 13 bases. In germline, CDR1 is SGHNT, CDR2 YENEEA. The CDR3 contains 16 residues. The V gene end was trimmed by 0 bases and the J gene end by 3 bases; junction bases not matched to a gene: 2.

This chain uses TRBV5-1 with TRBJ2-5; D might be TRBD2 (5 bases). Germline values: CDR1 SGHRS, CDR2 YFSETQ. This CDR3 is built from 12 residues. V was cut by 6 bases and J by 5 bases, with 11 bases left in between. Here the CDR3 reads CASIGPGETQYF. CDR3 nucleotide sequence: TGCGCCAGCATTGGCCCGGGGGAGACCCAGTACTTC.

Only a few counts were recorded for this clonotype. This CDR3 reads CASSESGIGYTF. In DNA form, the CDR3 reads TGTGCCAGCAGTGAATCGGGTATCGGCTACACCTTC. The V call is TRBV2, the J call TRBJ1-2; D is uncertain. This CDR3 spans 12 amino acids. Trimming shortened V by 2 bases and J by 8 bases, and 9 bases separated the two germline ends. CDR1 is SNHLY, CDR2 FYNNEI, per germline.

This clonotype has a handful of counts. CDR3 sequence reads: CASSGTRQETQYF. CDR3 coding DNA: TGTGCCAGCAGTGGGACTAGACAAGAGACCCAGTACTTC. The chain carries TRBV2 and TRBJ2-5; 7 bases match TRBD2. The J segment lost 2 bases and the V segment lost 4 bases, leaving 1 base of the junction unmatched. Per germline, CDR1 SNHLY and CDR2 FYNNEI. The CDR3 spans 13 residues. Full variable domain (remainder filled in from reference TRBV2 and TRBJ2-5): EPEVTQTPSHQVTQMGQEVILRCVPISNHLYFYWYRQILGQKVEFLVSFYNNEISEKSEIFDDQFSVERPDGSNFTLKIRSTKLEDSAMYFCASSGTRQETQYFGPGTRLLVL.

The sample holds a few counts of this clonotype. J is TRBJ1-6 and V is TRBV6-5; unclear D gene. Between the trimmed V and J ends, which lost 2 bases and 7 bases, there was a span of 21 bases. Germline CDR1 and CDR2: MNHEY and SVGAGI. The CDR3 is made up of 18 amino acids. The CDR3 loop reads CASSYRSGTRSVNSPLHF. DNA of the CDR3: TGTGCCAGCAGTTACCGATCGGGTACCCGGTCGGTGAATTCACCCCTCCACTTT.

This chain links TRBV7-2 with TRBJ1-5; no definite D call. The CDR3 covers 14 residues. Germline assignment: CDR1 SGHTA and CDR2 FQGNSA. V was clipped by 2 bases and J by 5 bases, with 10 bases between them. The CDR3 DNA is TGTGCCAGCAGCTTATTATTTAGGGATCAGCCCCAGCATTTT. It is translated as CASSLLFRDQPQHF.

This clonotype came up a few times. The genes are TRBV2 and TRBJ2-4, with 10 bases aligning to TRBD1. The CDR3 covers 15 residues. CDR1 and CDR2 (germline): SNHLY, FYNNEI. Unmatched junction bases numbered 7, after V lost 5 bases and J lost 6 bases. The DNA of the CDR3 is TGTGCCAGCAGTATTACCGACAGGGGGCGAAACATTCAGTACTTC. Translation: CASSITDRGRNIQYF.

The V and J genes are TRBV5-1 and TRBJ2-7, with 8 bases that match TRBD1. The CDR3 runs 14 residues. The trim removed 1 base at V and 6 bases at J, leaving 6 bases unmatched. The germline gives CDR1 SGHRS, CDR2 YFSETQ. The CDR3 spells CASSLFQGAAEQYF. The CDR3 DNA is TGCGCCAGCAGCTTGTTCCAGGGGGCGGCCGAGCAGTACTTC.

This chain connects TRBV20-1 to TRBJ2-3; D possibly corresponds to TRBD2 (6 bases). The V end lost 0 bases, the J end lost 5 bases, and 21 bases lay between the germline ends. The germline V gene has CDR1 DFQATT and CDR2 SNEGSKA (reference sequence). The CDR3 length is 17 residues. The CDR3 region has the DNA TGCAGTGCTAGAGATATGACGAAAGGGACTTCCGTAGATACGCAGTATTTT. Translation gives CSARDMTKGTSVDTQYF.

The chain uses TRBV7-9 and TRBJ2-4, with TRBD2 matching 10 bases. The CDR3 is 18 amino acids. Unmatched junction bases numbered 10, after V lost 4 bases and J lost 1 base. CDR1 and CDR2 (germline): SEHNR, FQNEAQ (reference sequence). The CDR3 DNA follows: TGTGCCAGCAGCTCCACTCTAGCGGGAGAGATCGCCAAAAACATTCAGTACTTC. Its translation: CASSSTLAGEIAKNIQYF.

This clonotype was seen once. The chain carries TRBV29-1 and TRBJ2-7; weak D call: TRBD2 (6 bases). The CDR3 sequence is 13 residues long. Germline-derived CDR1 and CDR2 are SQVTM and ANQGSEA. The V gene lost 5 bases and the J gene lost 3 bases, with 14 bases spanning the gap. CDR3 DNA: TGCAGCGTTCGCCGGGAGATCAACTACGAGCAGTACTTC. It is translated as CSVRREINYEQYF.

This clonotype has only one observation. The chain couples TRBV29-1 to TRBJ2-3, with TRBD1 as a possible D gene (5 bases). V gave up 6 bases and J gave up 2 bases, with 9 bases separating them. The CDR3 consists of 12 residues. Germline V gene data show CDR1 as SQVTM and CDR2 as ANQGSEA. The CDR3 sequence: CSVLTDTDTQYF. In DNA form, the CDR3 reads TGCAGCGTACTGACAGACACAGATACGCAGTATTTT.

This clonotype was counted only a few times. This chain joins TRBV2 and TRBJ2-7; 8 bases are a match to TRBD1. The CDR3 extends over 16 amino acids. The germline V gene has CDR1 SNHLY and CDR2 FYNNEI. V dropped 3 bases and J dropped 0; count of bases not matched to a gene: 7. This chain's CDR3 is CASSDTWTGNSYEQYF. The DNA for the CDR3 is TGTGCCAGCAGTGACACGTGGACAGGGAACTCCTACGAGCAGTACTTC.

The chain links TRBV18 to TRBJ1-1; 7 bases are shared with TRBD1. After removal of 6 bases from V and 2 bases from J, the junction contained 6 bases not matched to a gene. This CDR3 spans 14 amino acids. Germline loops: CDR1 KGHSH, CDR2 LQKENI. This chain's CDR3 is CASSLGQANTEAFF. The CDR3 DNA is TGTGCCAGCTCTCTAGGACAGGCCAACACTGAAGCTTTCTTT.

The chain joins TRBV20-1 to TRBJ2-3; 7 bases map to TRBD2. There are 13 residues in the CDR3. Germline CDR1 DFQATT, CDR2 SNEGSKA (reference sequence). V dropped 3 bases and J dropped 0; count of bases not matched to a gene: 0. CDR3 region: CSASGGSTDTQYF. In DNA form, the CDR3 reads TGCAGTGCTAGCGGGGGGAGCACAGATACGCAGTATTTT.

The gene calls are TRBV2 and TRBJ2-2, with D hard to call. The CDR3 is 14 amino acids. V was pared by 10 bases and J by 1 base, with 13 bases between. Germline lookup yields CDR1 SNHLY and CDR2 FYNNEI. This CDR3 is CATHKERNTGELFF. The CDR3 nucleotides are TGTGCCACTCATAAGGAGCGGAACACCGGGGAGCTGTTTTTT.

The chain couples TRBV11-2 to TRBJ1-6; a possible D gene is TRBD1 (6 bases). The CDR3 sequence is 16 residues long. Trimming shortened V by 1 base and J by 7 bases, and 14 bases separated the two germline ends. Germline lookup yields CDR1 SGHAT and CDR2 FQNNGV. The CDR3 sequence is CASSLGRGGRNSPLHF. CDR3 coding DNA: TGTGCCAGCAGCTTAGGGAGGGGGGGCCGGAATTCACCCCTCCACTTT. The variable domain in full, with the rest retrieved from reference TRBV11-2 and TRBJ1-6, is EAGVAQSPRYKIIEKRQSVAFWCNPISGHATLYWYQQILGQGPKLLIQFQNNGVVDDSQLPKDRFSAERLKGVDSTLKIQPAKLEDSAVYLCASSLGRGGRNSPLHFGNGTRLTVT.

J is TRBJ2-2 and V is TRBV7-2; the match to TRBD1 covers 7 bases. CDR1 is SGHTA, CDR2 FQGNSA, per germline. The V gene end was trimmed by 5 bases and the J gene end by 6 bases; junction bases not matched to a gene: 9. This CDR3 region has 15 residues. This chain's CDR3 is CASSADPTGPGELFF. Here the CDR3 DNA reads TGTGCCAGCAGCGCCGACCCGACAGGGCCCGGGGAGCTGTTTTTT.